These 18 T cell receptor beta chains came from one sample sequenced in a study of blood T cell repertoires in COVID-19. Measured with immunoSEQ multiplex PCR; TCRdb has only the in-frame clones, and not every one. The sample includes 200,000 to 300,000 clones, about 89% of them seen just once. Sequencing input: PBMCs or T cells enriched from blood (not recorded which). These TCRs come from a young woman who had recovered from COVID-19.

The rearrangement joins TRBV15 to TRBJ2-7; D not certain. Per germline, CDR1 LNHNV and CDR2 YYDKDF (reference sequence). Trimming took 0 bases from V and 5 from J, leaving 8 bases between them. There are 13 residues in the CDR3. The CDR3 DNA is TGTGCCACCAGCAGAGATCCCGTTGACGAGCAGTACTTC. The encoded protein is CATSRDPVDEQYF.

The chain joins TRBV30 to TRBJ1-1; D is unresolved. Trimming removed 4 bases at V and 1 base at J, with 10 bases between. Per the germline V gene, CDR1 is GTSNPN and CDR2 is SVGIG (reference sequence). CDR3 size: 13 residues. CDR3 residues: CAWTQRENTEAFF. CDR3 nucleotide sequence: TGTGCCTGGACCCAAAGAGAGAACACTGAAGCTTTCTTT.

The chain links TRBV2 to TRBJ2-7; 7 positions match TRBD1. CDR3 size: 13 residues. Germline V gene data show CDR1 as SNHLY and CDR2 as FYNNEI. The V segment lost 7 bases and the J segment 2 bases; nucleotides outside the gene matches: 5. The chain's CDR3 is CASKIGTAYEQYF. The CDR3 DNA reads TGTGCCAGCAAGATTGGGACAGCCTACGAGCAGTACTTC.

The chain couples TRBV15 to TRBJ1-2, with D tentatively TRBD1 (5 bases). The CDR3 has 15 residues. Germline V gene sequence: CDR1 LNHNV, CDR2 YYDKDF (reference sequence). V was shortened by 0 bases and J by 6 bases, with 14 bases between the two germline ends. CDR3 nucleotides: TGTGCCACCAGCAGAGATCTGCGACAGAGCCATGGCTACACCTTC. Translating gives CATSRDLRQSHGYTF.

V is TRBV5-6 and J is TRBJ2-1, with 13 bases that match TRBD2. Trimming at V came to 1 base and at J to 9 bases, leaving 1 base not matched to a gene. The CDR3 is 14 amino acids. In germline, CDR1 is SGHDT, CDR2 YYEEEE. The CDR3 reads CASSLTSGRVEQFF. DNA for the CDR3: TGTGCCAGCAGCTTGACTAGCGGGAGGGTTGAGCAGTTCTTC. Looking up the rest from reference TRBV5-6 and TRBJ2-1 gives the full variable domain: DAGVTQSPTHLIKTRGQQVTLRCSPKSGHDTVSWYQQALGQGPQFIFQYYEEEERQRGNFPDRFSGHQFPNYSSELNVNALLLGDSALYLCASSLTSGRVEQFFGPGTRLTVL.

The V call is TRBV2, the J call TRBJ1-3, with D hard to call. CDR3 length: 14 amino acids. Germline CDR1 and CDR2: SNHLY and FYNNEI. V was pared by 3 bases and J by 0 bases, with 6 bases between. In DNA form, the CDR3 reads TGTGCCAGCAGTGAGGGCTTCTCTGGAAACACCATATATTTT. Amino acids: CASSEGFSGNTIYF. Using reference TRBV2 and TRBJ1-3 for the parts outside the CDR3, the full variable domain is EPEVTQTPSHQVTQMGQEVILRCVPISNHLYFYWYRQILGQKVEFLVSFYNNEISEKSEIFDDQFSVERPDGSNFTLKIRSTKLEDSAMYFCASSEGFSGNTIYFGEGSWLTVV.

The chain is built from TRBV7-8 and TRBJ2-6, with D possibly being TRBD1 (6 bases). Germline CDR1 is SGHVS and CDR2 is FQNEAQ. The CDR3 has 18 amino acids. With 7 bases removed from V and 1 base from J, the gap between germline ends came to 20 bases. The CDR3 loop is CASTDRRDIFSGANVLTF. The CDR3 coding sequence is TGTGCCAGCACCGATCGCCGGGACATTTTTTCTGGGGCCAACGTCCTGACTTTC.

The chain recombines TRBV18 with TRBJ2-1; 7 nucleotides line up with TRBD2. Germline CDR1 is KGHSH and CDR2 is LQKENI. This CDR3 spans 17 amino acids. Unmatched junction bases numbered 13, after V lost 6 bases and J lost 2 bases. This CDR3 is CASSPGTGTTTYNEQFF. In nucleotides, the CDR3 is TGTGCCAGCTCCCCGGGGACCGGGACTACAACCTACAATGAGCAGTTCTTC.

The chain joins TRBV19 to TRBJ1-5, with a possible D match to TRBD1 (6 bases). Germline CDR1 and CDR2: LNHDA and SQIVND (reference sequence). V lost 2 bases to trimming and J lost 4 bases, with 9 bases between them. The CDR3 covers 14 residues. The DNA of the CDR3 is TGTGCCAGTAGTATATTAGGGGGAAATCAGCCCCAGCATTTT. It is translated as CASSILGGNQPQHF.

The chain carries TRBV27 and TRBJ1-1, with D perhaps matching TRBD1 (5 bases). The CDR3 sequence is 14 residues long. CDR1 and CDR2 from the germline V gene are MNHEY and SMNVEV (reference sequence). Deletions cut 3 bases from V and 1 base from J, with 9 bases between. CDR3 DNA sequence: TGTGCCAGCAGTTTCCGGGGGACGAACACTGAAGCTTTCTTT. Amino acids: CASSFRGTNTEAFF.

The DNA for the CDR3 is TGCGCCAGCAGCTTGGAAGGCAGGGGCCACTACGAGCAGTACTTC. Its protein is CASSLEGRGHYEQYF. This rearrangement joins TRBV5-1 to TRBJ2-7, with a weak D call TRBD1 (6 bases). This CDR3 comprises 15 residues. Germline lookup yields CDR1 SGHRS and CDR2 YFSETQ. Trimming shortened V by 0 bases and J by 3 bases, and 13 bases separated the two germline ends.

The J gene is TRBJ1-2, the V gene TRBV23-1; D may be TRBD1 (5 bases). TRBV23-1 is an ORF, with its function uncertain. V gave up 1 base and J gave up 7 bases, with 16 bases separating them. This CDR3 spans 15 amino acids. DNA for the CDR3: TGCGCCAGCAGTCAATTGTCAGGGTCACGTAGTGGCTACACCTTC. It codes for CASSQLSGSRSGYTF.

The chain employs TRBV28 and TRBJ1-1, with D maybe TRBD1 (5 bases). CDR3 length: 18 residues. V lost 3 bases, J lost 0 bases, and 20 bases lay in between. In germline, CDR1 is MDHEN, CDR2 SYDVKM. The CDR3 sequence is CASSFPTNRTLMNTEAFF. Written as DNA, the CDR3 is TGTGCCAGCAGTTTCCCTACCAACAGGACCCTCATGAACACTGAAGCTTTCTTT.

This chain uses TRBV7-9 with TRBJ1-2; 11 bases map to TRBD1. This CDR3 region has 15 residues. CDR1 SEHNR and CDR2 FQNEAQ come from the germline V gene (reference sequence). With 1 base clipped from V and 7 bases from J, the junction kept 5 bases outside the gene matches. CDR3 sequence reads: CASSLGGQGAPGYTF. In nucleotides, the CDR3 is TGTGCCAGCAGCTTAGGAGGACAGGGGGCGCCTGGCTACACCTTC.

Only a few counts were recorded for this clone. The chain combines TRBV14 with TRBJ1-2, with TRBD1 matching 10 bases. The J segment lost 8 bases and the V segment lost 3 bases, leaving 6 bases of the junction unmatched. Germline CDR1 is SGHDN and CDR2 is FVKESK. This CDR3 has 14 amino acids. This CDR3 is CASSQGQGLEGYTF. The DNA for the CDR3 is TGTGCCAGCAGCCAGGGACAGGGGCTTGAAGGCTACACCTTC.

The rearrangement uses TRBV4-3 and TRBJ1-6; no definite D call. V lost 0 bases, J lost 4 bases, and 13 bases lay in between. The CDR3 totals 17 residues. CDR1 and CDR2 from the germline V gene are LGHNA and YSLEER. The CDR3 DNA sequence: TGCGCCAGCAGCCAAGAATCCCCCCCCGGGTATAATTCACCCCTCCACTTT. Amino acids: CASSQESPPGYNSPLHF.

The CDR3 bases are TGTGCCAGCAGCATTCGACAGGGCGGTAATGAAAAACTGTTTTTT. Translated, it gives CASSIRQGGNEKLFF. The chain recombines TRBV11-2 with TRBJ1-4; TRBD1 agrees at 7 bases. Trimming at V came to 5 bases and at J to 4 bases, leaving 7 bases not matched to a gene. Germline assignment: CDR1 SGHAT and CDR2 FQNNGV. The CDR3 sequence is 15 residues long.

The rearrangement uses TRBV28 and TRBJ1-1; 8 nucleotides align to TRBD1. The germline V gene encodes CDR1 MDHEN and CDR2 SYDVKM. This CDR3 region has 15 residues. Losses at the gene ends were 6 bases for V and 1 base for J; bases not matched to a gene: 7. CDR3 sequence (DNA): TGTGCCAGCAGGTTTCCCGGGACAGGGAACACTGAAGCTTTCTTT. Translating it yields CASRFPGTGNTEAFF.